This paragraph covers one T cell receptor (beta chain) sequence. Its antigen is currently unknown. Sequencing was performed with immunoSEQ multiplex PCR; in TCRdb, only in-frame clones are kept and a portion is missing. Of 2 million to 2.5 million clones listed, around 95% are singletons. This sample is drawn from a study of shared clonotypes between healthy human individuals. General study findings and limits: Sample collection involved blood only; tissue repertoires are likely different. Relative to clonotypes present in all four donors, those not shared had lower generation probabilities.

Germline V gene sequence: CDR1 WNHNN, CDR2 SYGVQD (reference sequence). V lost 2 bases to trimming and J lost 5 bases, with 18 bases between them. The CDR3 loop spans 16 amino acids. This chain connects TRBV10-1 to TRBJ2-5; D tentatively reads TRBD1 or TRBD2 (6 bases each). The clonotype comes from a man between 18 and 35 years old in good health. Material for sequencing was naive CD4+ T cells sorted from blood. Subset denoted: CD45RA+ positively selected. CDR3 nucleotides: TGCGCCAGCAGTGAGGCATTACCCGGGGGCCTGGAGACCCAGTACTTC. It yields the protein CASSEALPGGLETQYF.